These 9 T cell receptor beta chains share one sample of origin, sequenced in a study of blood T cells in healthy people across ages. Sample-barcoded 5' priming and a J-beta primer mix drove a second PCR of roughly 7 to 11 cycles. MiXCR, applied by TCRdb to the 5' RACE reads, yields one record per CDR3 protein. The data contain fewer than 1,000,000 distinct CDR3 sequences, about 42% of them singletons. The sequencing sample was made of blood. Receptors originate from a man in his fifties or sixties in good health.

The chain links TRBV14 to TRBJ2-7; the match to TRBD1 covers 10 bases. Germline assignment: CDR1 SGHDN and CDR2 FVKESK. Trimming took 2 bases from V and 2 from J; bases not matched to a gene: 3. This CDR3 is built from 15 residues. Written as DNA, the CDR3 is TGTGCCAGCAGCCAAACCGGGACAGGGGCCTACGAGCAGTACTTC. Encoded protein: CASSQTGTGAYEQYF.

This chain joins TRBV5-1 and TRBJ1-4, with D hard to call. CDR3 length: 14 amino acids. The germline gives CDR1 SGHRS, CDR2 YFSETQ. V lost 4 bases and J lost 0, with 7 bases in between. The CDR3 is CASSPASTNEKLFF. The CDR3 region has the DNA TGCGCCAGCAGCCCCGCGTCAACTAATGAAAAACTGTTTTTT.

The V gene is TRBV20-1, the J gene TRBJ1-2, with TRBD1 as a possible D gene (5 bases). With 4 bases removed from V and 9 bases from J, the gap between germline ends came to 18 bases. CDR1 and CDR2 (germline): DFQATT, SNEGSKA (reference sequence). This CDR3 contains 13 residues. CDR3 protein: CSATDDREGSYTF. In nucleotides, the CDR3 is TGCAGTGCTACCGATGACAGAGAAGGAAGCTACACCTTC.

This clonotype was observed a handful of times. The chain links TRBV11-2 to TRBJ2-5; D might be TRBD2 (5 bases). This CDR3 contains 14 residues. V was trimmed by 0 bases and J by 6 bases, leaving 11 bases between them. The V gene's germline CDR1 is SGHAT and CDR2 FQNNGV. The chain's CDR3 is CASSLDRGLKTQYF. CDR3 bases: TGTGCCAGCAGCTTAGATCGGGGATTGAAGACCCAGTACTTC.

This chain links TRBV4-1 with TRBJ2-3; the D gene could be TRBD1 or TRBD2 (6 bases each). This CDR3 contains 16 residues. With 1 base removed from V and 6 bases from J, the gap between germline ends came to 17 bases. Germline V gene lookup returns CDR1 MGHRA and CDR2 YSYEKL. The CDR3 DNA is TGCGCCAGCAGCCAAGTAGAAAGGGGGGCTGGCGATACGCAGTATTTT. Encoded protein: CASSQVERGAGDTQYF.

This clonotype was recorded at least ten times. CDR3 sequence: CASSLADGLAKNIQYF. The CDR3 DNA reads TGTGCCAGCAGTTTAGCGGACGGCTTAGCCAAAAACATTCAGTACTTC. V is TRBV12-3 or TRBV12-4 and J is TRBJ2-4; D not resolved. CDR3 length equals 16 residues. The V end was cut by 0 bases, the J end by 0 bases, with 9 bases between.

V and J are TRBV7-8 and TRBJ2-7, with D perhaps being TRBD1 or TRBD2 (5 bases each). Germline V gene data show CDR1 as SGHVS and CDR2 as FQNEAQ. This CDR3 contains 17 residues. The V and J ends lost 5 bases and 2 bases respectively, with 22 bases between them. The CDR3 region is CASSAHRGRDGPYEQYF. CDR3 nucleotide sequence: TGTGCCAGCAGCGCGCATAGGGGCCGGGACGGTCCCTACGAGCAGTACTTC.

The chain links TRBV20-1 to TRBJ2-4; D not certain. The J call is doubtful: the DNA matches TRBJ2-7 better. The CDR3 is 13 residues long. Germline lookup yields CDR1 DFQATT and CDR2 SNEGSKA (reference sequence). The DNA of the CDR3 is TGCAGTGCTACGGGCCTAGAAAACTACGAGCAGTACTTC. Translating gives CSATGLENYEQYF.

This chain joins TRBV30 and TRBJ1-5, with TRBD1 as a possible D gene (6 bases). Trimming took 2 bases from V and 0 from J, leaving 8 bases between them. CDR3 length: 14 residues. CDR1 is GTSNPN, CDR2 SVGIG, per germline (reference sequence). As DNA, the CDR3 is TGTGCCTGGAGTAAACAGGGTAGCAATCAGCCCCAGCATTTT. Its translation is CAWSKQGSNQPQHF.